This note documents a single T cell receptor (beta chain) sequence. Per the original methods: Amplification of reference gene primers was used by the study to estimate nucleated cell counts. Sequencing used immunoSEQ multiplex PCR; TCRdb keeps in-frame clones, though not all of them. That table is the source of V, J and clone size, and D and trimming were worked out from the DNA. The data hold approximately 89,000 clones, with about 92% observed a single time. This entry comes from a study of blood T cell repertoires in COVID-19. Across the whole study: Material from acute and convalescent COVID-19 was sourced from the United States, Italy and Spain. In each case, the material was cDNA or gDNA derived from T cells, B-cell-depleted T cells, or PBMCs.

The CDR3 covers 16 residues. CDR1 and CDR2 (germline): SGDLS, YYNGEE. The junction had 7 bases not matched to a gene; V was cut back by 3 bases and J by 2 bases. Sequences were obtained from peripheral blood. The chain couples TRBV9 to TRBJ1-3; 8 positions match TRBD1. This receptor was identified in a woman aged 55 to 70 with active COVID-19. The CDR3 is CASSGHPGQAGNTIYF. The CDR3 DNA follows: TGTGCCAGCAGCGGACACCCGGGACAGGCTGGAAACACCATATATTTT. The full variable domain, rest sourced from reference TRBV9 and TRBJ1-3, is DSGVTQTPKHLITATGQRVTLRCSPRSGDLSVYWYQQSLDQGLQFLIQYYNGEERAKGNILERFSAQQFPDLHSELNLSSLELGDSALYFCASSGHPGQAGNTIYFGEGSWLTVV.